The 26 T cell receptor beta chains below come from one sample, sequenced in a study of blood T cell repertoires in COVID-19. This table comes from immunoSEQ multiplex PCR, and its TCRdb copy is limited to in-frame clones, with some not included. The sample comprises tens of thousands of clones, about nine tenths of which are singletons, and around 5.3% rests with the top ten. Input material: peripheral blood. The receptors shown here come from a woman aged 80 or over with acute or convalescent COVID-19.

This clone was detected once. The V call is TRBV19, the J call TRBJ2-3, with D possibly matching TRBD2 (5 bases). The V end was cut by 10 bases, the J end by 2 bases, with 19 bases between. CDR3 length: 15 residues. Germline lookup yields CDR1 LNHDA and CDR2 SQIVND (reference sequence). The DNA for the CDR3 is TGTGCCACTCAGCGGAGCCACACGGACACAGATACGCAGTATTTT. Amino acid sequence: CATQRSHTDTDTQYF. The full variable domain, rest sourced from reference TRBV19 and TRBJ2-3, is DGGITQSPKYLFRKEGQNVTLSCEQNLNHDAMYWYRQDPGQGLRLIYYSQIVNDFQKGDIAEGYSVSREKKESFPLTVTSAQKNPTAFYLCATQRSHTDTDTQYFGPGTRLTVL.

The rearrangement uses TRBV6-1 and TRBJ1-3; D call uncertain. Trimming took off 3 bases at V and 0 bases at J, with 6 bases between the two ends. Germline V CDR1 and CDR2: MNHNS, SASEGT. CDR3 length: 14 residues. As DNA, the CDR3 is TGTGCCAGCAGTGACGGGAACTCTGGAAACACCATATATTTT. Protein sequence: CASSDGNSGNTIYF.

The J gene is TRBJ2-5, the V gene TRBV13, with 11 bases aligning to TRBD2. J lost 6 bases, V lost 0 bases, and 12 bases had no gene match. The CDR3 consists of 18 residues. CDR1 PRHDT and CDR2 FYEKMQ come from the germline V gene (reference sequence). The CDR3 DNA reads TGTGCCAGCAGCTTAGGCCGGAGTATAGCGGGAGGGCTGAAGACCCAGTACTTC. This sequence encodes CASSLGRSIAGGLKTQYF.

The CDR3 loop reads CASSPPGGSGPEQFF. Written as DNA, the CDR3 is TGTGCCAGCAGCCCCCCGGGAGGTAGCGGACCTGAGCAGTTCTTC. The V and J genes are TRBV9 and TRBJ2-1; TRBD2 agrees at 7 bases. V was clipped by 4 bases and J by 9 bases; unmatched bases: 13. CDR1 is SGDLS and CDR2 is YYNGEE in the germline V gene. The CDR3 consists of 15 residues.

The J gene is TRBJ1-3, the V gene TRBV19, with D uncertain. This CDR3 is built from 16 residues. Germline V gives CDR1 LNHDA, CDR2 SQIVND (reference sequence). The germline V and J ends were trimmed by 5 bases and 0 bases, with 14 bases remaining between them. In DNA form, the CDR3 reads TGTGCCAGTAGTGGTGGCGGGCGAAGCTCTGGAAACACCATATATTTT. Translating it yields CASSGGGRSSGNTIYF. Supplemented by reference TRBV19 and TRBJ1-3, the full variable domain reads DGGITQSPKYLFRKEGQNVTLSCEQNLNHDAMYWYRQDPGQGLRLIYYSQIVNDFQKGDIAEGYSVSREKKESFPLTVTSAQKNPTAFYLCASSGGGRSSGNTIYFGEGSWLTVV.

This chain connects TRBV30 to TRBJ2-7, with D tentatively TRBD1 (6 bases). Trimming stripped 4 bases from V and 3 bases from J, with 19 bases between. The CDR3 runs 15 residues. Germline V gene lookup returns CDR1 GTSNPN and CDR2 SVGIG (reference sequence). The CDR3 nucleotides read TGTGCCTGGAAATCGGACAGCCTCTTGGTCTACGAGCAGTACTTC. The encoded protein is CAWKSDSLLVYEQYF.

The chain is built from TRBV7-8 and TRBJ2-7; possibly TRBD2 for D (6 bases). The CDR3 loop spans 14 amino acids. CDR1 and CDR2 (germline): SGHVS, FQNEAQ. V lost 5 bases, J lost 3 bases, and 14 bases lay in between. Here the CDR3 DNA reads TGTGCCAGCAGCCTGGAGGGGCCCAACTACGAGCAGTACTTC. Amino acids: CASSLEGPNYEQYF.

The CDR3 region has the DNA TGTGCCAGCACCGCCGGGACAGCCGGGGGCACAGATACGCAGTATTTT. It specifies CASTAGTAGGTDTQYF. The gene calls are TRBV7-9 and TRBJ2-3; TRBD1 agrees at 7 bases. J was trimmed by 1 base and V by 7 bases; bases with no gene match: 11. The germline V gene encodes CDR1 SEHNR and CDR2 FQNEAQ (reference sequence). CDR3 length: 16 residues.

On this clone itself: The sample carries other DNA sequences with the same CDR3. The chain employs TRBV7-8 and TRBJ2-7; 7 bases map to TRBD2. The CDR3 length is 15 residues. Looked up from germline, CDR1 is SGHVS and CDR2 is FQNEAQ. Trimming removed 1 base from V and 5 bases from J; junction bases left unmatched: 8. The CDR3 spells CASSLGGGRGDEQYF. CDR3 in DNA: TGTGCCAGCAGCTTAGGGGGGGGTCGAGGTGACGAGCAGTACTTC.

The CDR3 sequence is CASTPLTGNGPTEAFF. For the CDR3, the DNA is TGTGCCAGCACGCCCTTAACAGGGAATGGGCCGACTGAAGCTTTCTTT. This rearrangement joins TRBV7-6 to TRBJ1-1, with a tentative D call TRBD1 (6 bases). Germline V gene data show CDR1 as SGHVS and CDR2 as FNYEAQ. V was trimmed by 7 bases and J by 5 bases, leaving 23 bases between them. The CDR3 contains 16 residues.

CDR3 sequence: CASSQTGEESAFF. DNA for the CDR3: TGTGCCAGTAGCCAGACAGGGGAAGAATCAGCTTTCTTT. J is TRBJ1-1 and V is TRBV19; 8 bases match TRBD1. J gave up 10 bases and V 6 bases, and 10 bases lay outside the gene matches. The length of the CDR3 is 13 residues. Per germline, CDR1 LNHDA and CDR2 SQIVND (reference sequence).

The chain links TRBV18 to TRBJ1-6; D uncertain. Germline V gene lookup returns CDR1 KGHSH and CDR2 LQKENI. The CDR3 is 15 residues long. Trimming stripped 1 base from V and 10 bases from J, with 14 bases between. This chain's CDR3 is CASSPRVAGGSPLHF. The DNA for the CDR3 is TGTGCCAGCTCACCACGGGTAGCAGGAGGATCACCCCTCCACTTT.

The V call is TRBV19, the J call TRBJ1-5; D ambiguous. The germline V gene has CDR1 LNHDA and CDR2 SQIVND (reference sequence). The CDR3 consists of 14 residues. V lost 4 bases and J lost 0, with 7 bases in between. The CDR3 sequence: CASSTTDSNQPQHF. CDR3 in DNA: TGTGCCAGTAGTACCACAGATAGCAATCAGCCCCAGCATTTT.

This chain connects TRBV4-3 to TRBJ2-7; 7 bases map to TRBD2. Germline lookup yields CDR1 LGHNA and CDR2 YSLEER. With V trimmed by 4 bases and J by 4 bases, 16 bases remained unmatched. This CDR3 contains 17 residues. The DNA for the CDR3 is TGCGCCAGCAGCCCACGCCTTAGCGGGCTTAAAGGATACGAGCAGTACTTC. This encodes CASSPRLSGLKGYEQYF.

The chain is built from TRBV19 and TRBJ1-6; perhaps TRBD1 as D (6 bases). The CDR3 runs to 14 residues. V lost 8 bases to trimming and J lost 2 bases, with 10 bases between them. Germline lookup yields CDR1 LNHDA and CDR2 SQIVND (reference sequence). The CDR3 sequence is CASCDRTYNSPLHF. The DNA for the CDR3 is TGTGCCAGTTGTGACAGGACCTATAATTCACCCCTCCACTTT.

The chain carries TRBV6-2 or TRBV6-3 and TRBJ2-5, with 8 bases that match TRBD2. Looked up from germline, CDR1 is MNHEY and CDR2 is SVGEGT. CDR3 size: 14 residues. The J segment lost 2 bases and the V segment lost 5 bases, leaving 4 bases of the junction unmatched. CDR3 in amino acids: CASSPGTRQETQYF. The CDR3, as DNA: TGTGCCAGCAGTCCCGGGACTAGACAAGAGACCCAGTACTTC.

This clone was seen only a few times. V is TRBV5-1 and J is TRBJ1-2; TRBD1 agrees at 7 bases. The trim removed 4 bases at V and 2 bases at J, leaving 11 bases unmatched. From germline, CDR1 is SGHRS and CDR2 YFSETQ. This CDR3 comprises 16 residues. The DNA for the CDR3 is TGCGCCAGCAGCAATGGAGGACAGGCGGGAAACTATGGCTACACCTTC. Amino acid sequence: CASSNGGQAGNYGYTF.

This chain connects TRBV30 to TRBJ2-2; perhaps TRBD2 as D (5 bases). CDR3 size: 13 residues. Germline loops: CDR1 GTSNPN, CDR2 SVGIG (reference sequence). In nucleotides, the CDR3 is TGTGCTCTCGTTCAGCGGAGAACCGGGGAGCTGTTTTTT. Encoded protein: CALVQRRTGELFF.

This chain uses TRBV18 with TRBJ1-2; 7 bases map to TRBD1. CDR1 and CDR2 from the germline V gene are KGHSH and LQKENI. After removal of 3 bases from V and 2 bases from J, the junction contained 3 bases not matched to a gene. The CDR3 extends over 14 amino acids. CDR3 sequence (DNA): TGTGCCAGCTCACCTACGGGACAGAACTATGGCTACACCTTC. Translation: CASSPTGQNYGYTF.

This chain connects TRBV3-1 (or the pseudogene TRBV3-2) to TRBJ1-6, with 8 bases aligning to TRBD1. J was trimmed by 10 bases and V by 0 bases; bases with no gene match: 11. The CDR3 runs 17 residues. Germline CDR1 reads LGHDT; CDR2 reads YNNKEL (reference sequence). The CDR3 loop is CASSQERFDRGKSPLHF. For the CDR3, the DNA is TGTGCCAGCAGCCAAGAACGGTTCGACAGGGGTAAGTCACCCCTCCACTTT.

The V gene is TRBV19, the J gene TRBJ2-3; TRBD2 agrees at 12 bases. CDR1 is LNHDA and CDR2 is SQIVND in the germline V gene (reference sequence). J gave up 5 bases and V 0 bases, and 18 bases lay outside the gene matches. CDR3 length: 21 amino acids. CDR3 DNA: TGTGCCAGTAGTATAGATCTATTGGCTAGCGGGAGGGCCAGGGCCGGAGATACGCAGTATTTT. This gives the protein CASSIDLLASGRARAGDTQYF.

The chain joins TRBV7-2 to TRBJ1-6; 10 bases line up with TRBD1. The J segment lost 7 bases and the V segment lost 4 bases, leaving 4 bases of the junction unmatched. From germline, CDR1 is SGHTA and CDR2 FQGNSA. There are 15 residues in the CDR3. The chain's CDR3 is CASSWTGGGNSPLHF. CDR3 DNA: TGTGCCAGCAGCTGGACAGGGGGAGGAAATTCACCCCTCCACTTT.

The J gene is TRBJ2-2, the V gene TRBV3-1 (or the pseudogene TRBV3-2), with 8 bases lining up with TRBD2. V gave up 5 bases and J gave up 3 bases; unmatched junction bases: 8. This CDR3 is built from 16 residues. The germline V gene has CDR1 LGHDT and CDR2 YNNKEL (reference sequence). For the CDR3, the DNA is TGTGCCAGCAGCGGACGCTTTAGCGGGGACACCGGGGAGCTGTTTTTT. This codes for CASSGRFSGDTGELFF.

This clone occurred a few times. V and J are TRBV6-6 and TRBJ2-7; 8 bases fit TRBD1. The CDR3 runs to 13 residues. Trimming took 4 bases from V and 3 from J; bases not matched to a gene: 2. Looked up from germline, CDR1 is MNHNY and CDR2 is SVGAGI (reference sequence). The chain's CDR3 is CASSWTGNYEQYF. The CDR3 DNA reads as TGTGCCAGCAGTTGGACAGGGAACTACGAGCAGTACTTC.

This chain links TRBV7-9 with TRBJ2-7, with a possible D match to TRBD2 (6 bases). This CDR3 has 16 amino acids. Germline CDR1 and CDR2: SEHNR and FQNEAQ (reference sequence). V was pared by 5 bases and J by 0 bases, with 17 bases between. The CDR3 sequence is CASSPGDGPSSYEQYF. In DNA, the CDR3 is TGTGCCAGCAGCCCGGGGGACGGCCCGAGCTCCTACGAGCAGTACTTC.

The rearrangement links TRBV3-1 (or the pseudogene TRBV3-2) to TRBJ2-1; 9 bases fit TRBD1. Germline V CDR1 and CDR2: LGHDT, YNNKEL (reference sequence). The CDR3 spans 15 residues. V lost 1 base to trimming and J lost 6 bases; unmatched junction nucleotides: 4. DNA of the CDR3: TGTGCCAGCAGCCAAGGACAGGGGGTCGGCAATGAGCAGTTCTTC. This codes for CASSQGQGVGNEQFF.